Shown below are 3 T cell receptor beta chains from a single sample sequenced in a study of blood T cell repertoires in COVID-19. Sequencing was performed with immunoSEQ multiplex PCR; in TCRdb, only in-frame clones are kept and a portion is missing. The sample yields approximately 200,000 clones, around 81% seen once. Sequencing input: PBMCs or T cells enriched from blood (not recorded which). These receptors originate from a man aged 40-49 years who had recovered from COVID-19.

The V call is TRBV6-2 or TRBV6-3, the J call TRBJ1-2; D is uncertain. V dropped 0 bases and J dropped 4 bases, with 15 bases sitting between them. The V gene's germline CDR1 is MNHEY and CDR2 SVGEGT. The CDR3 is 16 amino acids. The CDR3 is CASSYSVDSWIYGYTF. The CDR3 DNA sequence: TGTGCCAGCAGTTACTCGGTAGACTCCTGGATCTATGGCTACACCTTC.

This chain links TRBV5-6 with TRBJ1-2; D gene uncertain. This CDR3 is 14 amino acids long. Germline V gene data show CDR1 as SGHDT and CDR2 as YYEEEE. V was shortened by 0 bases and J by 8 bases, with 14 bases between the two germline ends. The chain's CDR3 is CASSLAGLLGGYTF. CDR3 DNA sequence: TGTGCCAGCAGCTTGGCAGGACTCCTGGGGGGCTACACCTTC.

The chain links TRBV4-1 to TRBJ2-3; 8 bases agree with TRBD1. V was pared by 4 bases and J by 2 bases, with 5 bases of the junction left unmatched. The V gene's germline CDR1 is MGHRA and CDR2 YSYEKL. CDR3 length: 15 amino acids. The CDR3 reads CASSRTQGVTDTQYF. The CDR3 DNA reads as TGCGCCAGCAGCCGTACACAGGGGGTCACAGATACGCAGTATTTT.